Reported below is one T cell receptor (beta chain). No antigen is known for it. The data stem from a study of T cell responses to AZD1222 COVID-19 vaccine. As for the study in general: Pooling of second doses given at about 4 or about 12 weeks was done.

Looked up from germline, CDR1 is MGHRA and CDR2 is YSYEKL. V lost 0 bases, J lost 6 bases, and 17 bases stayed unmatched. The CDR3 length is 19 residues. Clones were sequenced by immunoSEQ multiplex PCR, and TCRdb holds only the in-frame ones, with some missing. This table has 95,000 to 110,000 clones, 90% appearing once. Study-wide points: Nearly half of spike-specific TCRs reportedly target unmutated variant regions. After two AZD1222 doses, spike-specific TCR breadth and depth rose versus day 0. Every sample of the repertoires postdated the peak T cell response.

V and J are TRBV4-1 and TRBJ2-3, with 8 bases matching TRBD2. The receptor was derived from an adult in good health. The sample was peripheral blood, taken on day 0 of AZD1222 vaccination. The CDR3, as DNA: TGCGCCAGCAGCCAAGAAGGAGAAGGACTAGCACTCGAGCTGGATACGCAGTATTTT. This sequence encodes CASSQEGEGLALELDTQYF.